Presented here are 26 T cell receptor beta chains from one specimen sequenced in a study of OX40 agonist ivuxolimab in advanced cancers. The protocol used for the library was the immunoSEQ multiplex PCR assay. As stored in TCRdb, this immuneACCESS dataset retains in-frame rearrangements with V and J assigned. A fraction of the clones does not appear; measured against another copy, unresolved V genes explain less than half of the discrepancy, and the remainder lacks a known reason. The sample table holds approximately 77,000 clones, of which roughly nine tenths were seen once. 14% to 15% of the sample belongs to the ten largest clones. Sample: CD4+ or CD8+ T cells sorted from blood, taken in a trial of the OX40 agonist ivuxolimab. The receptor source for this set is an adult with an advanced solid tumor such as melanoma, head and neck, liver or kidney cancer.

Here the CDR3 reads CASSPGGYEQYF. The CDR3 nucleotides are TGTGCCAGCAGCCCTGGGGGCTACGAGCAGTACTTC. The V gene is TRBV9, the J gene TRBJ2-7; D assignment may be TRBD1 or TRBD2 (5 bases each). CDR1 is SGDLS and CDR2 is YYNGEE in the germline V gene. The ends were cut back, 4 bases at V and 3 bases at J, with 8 bases in the middle. CDR3 length: 12 amino acids.

The rearrangement links TRBV5-4 to TRBJ2-6; D perhaps matches TRBD2 (6 bases). The CDR3 sequence is 18 residues long. Germline assignment: CDR1 SGHNT and CDR2 YYREEE (reference sequence). V shed 3 bases and J shed 0 bases, with 16 bases lying between them. The CDR3 bases are TGTGCCAGCAGCTATGGGGACTCCCGAACCTCTGGGGCCAACGTCCTGACTTTC. It yields the protein CASSYGDSRTSGANVLTF.

CDR3 amino acids: CASSSHLAGDSEQYF. The CDR3 DNA reads as TGTGCCAGCAGTTCCCACCTAGCGGGAGATAGCGAGCAGTACTTC. V is TRBV28 and J is TRBJ2-7, with 10 positions matching TRBD2. V was clipped by 4 bases and J by 6 bases; unmatched bases: 9. The CDR3 runs to 15 residues. Germline values: CDR1 MDHEN, CDR2 SYDVKM.

This chain joins TRBV29-1 and TRBJ2-3, with 7 bases fitting TRBD2. After removal of 4 bases from V and 6 bases from J, the junction contained 10 bases not matched to a gene. The CDR3 is 14 amino acids. Germline values: CDR1 SQVTM, CDR2 ANQGSEA. CDR3 nucleotides: TGCAGCGTTGTGGGCCGGGAGGAGGGGGATACGCAGTATTTT. Protein sequence: CSVVGREEGDTQYF.

As DNA, the CDR3 is TGTGCCAGCAGTAGTCTCTCCGGGTACAATGAGCAGTTCTTC. Translated, it gives CASSSLSGYNEQFF. V usage is TRBV27 and J usage is TRBJ2-1; no reliable D call. Germline CDR1 and CDR2: MNHEY and SMNVEV (reference sequence). This CDR3 comprises 14 residues. V was trimmed by 5 bases and J by 4 bases, leaving 12 bases between them.

The chain has TRBV5-4 and TRBJ1-1, with TRBD1 as a possible D gene (5 bases). V was clipped by 1 base and J by 0 bases, with 10 bases between them. The length of the CDR3 is 15 residues. Germline V lookup: CDR1 SGHNT, CDR2 YYREEE (reference sequence). The CDR3 DNA reads as TGTGCCAGCAGCTTGTCAGGGTCCCTGAACACTGAAGCTTTCTTT. Residues: CASSLSGSLNTEAFF.

This clone came up once. This chain links TRBV2 with TRBJ1-2; D perhaps matches TRBD1 (5 bases). The CDR3 extends over 14 amino acids. From germline, CDR1 is SNHLY and CDR2 FYNNEI. V was shortened by 9 bases and J by 1 base, with 15 bases between the two germline ends. CDR3 nucleotides: TGTGCCAGGGGAGGCAGGGAGATTAACTATGGCTACACCTTC. Encoded protein: CARGGREINYGYTF.

The chain employs TRBV7-9 and TRBJ1-2, with no clear D. Trimming removed 6 bases at V and 6 bases at J, with 8 bases between. CDR1 is SEHNR and CDR2 is FQNEAQ in the germline V gene (reference sequence). The CDR3 runs to 11 residues. CDR3: CASRDLDGYTF. In nucleotides, the CDR3 is TGTGCCAGCAGAGATTTGGATGGCTACACCTTC.

CDR3 region: CASRGTGLNEQYF. CDR3 DNA sequence: TGTGCCAGCAGAGGGACAGGGTTGAACGAGCAGTACTTC. This sequence joins TRBV2 and TRBJ2-7; 9 positions match TRBD1. V shed 6 bases, J shed 5 bases, and the junction held 5 bases outside the gene matches. From germline, CDR1 is SNHLY and CDR2 FYNNEI. The CDR3 sequence is 13 residues long.

The chain joins TRBV5-6 to TRBJ2-3, with 8 positions matching TRBD1. The J segment lost 2 bases and the V segment lost 4 bases, leaving 3 bases of the junction unmatched. Germline V gene sequence: CDR1 SGHDT, CDR2 YYEEEE. This CDR3 is built from 14 residues. Here the CDR3 DNA reads TGTGCCAGCAGCCCGGGACAGGCCACAGATACGCAGTATTTT. Its protein is CASSPGQATDTQYF.

The rearrangement links TRBV7-3 to TRBJ2-5, with TRBD2 matching 11 bases. TRBJ2-7 explains the end of the DNA better; the J call may be wrong. The CDR3 is 14 residues long. The V gene's germline CDR1 is SGHTA and CDR2 FQGTGA. Here the CDR3 DNA reads TGTGCCAGCAGTATAGCGGGAGGGGGCTACGAGCAGTACTTC. Translating it yields CASSIAGGGYEQYF.

This clone was counted a single time. The V call is TRBV7-9, the J call TRBJ2-2; 9 bases are a match to TRBD2. There are 16 residues in the CDR3. Losses at the gene ends were 6 bases for V and 6 bases for J; bases not matched to a gene: 11. Per the germline V gene, CDR1 is SEHNR and CDR2 is FQNEAQ (reference sequence). CDR3 sequence: CASSLRGAGGSGELFF. The CDR3, as DNA: TGTGCCAGCAGTCTTCGGGGAGCGGGAGGATCCGGGGAGCTGTTTTTT.

The V call is TRBV5-6, the J call TRBJ2-1; 8 bases are shared with TRBD2. Germline V gene data show CDR1 as SGHDT and CDR2 as YYEEEE. V shed 8 bases and J 6 bases; nucleotides not matched to a gene: 10. CDR3 length: 14 residues. The CDR3 here is CASTISGGPNEQFF. The CDR3 DNA is TGTGCCAGTACTATTTCGGGAGGGCCCAATGAGCAGTTCTTC. Full variable domain (remainder filled in from reference TRBV5-6 and TRBJ2-1): DAGVTQSPTHLIKTRGQQVTLRCSPKSGHDTVSWYQQALGQGPQFIFQYYEEEERQRGNFPDRFSGHQFPNYSSELNVNALLLGDSALYLCASTISGGPNEQFFGPGTRLTVL.

This chain connects TRBV19 to TRBJ2-4; 7 bases align to TRBD2. The CDR3 spans 14 residues. The V gene's germline CDR1 is LNHDA and CDR2 SQIVND (reference sequence). Trimming removed 5 bases from V and 1 base from J; junction bases left unmatched: 2. The CDR3: CASSQRDAKNIQYF. CDR3 bases: TGTGCCAGTAGTCAGCGGGACGCCAAAAACATTCAGTACTTC.

The chain couples TRBV5-1 to TRBJ2-3, with TRBD1 identical over 7 bases. Trimming removed 2 bases from V and 6 bases from J; junction bases left unmatched: 6. Germline CDR1 is SGHRS and CDR2 is YFSETQ. The CDR3 covers 14 residues. The CDR3 DNA is TGCGCCAGCAGCTTCACAGGGGTTTTGGATACGCAGTATTTT. Translation: CASSFTGVLDTQYF.

The CDR3 bases are TGTGCCAGCAGTTTTGCGACAGGGTGGTACAATGAGCAGTTCTTC. Translating gives CASSFATGWYNEQFF. The chain recombines TRBV27 with TRBJ2-1, with TRBD1 identical over 7 bases. The CDR3 covers 15 residues. Germline loops: CDR1 MNHEY, CDR2 SMNVEV (reference sequence). J lost 4 bases, V lost 3 bases, and 6 bases had no gene match.

The table lists this clone with a count of one. V and J are TRBV28 and TRBJ2-3, with TRBD2 matching 9 bases. Germline V gene data show CDR1 as MDHEN and CDR2 as SYDVKM. V shed 1 base, J shed 4 bases, and the junction held 9 bases outside the gene matches. The CDR3 sequence is 17 residues long. The CDR3 nucleotides read TGTGCCAGCAGTTTATCGACGGCGGGAGGGATCCCAGATACGCAGTATTTT. It yields the protein CASSLSTAGGIPDTQYF.

The chain has TRBV11-2 and TRBJ2-2; 10 bases are a match to TRBD1. This CDR3 is 15 amino acids long. Germline assignment: CDR1 SGHAT and CDR2 FQNNGV. V was clipped by 5 bases and J by 4 bases; unmatched bases: 4. In DNA, the CDR3 is TGTGCCAGCAGCACGGGACAGGGGAGCACCGGGGAGCTGTTTTTT. It codes for CASSTGQGSTGELFF.

This chain joins TRBV6-5 and TRBJ1-1; tentatively, D is TRBD1 (6 bases). Germline V gene lookup returns CDR1 MNHEY and CDR2 SVGAGI. V lost 3 bases and J 1 base, leaving 9 bases between the germline ends. CDR3 length equals 14 residues. The CDR3 nucleotides read TGTGCCAGCAGTTATACGGACAGGAACACTGAAGCTTTCTTT. It is translated as CASSYTDRNTEAFF.

The genes are TRBV6-6 and TRBJ2-1; D might be TRBD1 or TRBD2, each matching 6 bases. CDR1 MNHNY and CDR2 SVGAGI come from the germline V gene (reference sequence). CDR3 length: 14 amino acids. V lost 0 bases to trimming and J lost 7 bases, with 10 bases between them. In nucleotides, the CDR3 is TGTGCCAGCAGTTACTCGGGGGGCGGGAATGAGCAGTTCTTC. It translates to CASSYSGGGNEQFF.

The rearrangement uses TRBV6-1 and TRBJ2-5, with 7 positions matching TRBD2. Germline CDR1 is MNHNS and CDR2 is SASEGT. J was trimmed by 4 bases and V by 0 bases; bases with no gene match: 11. This CDR3 is 17 amino acids long. The CDR3 DNA reads TGTGCCAGCAGTGAAGCGCCAGGCGGGGGATTCCCAGAGACCCAGTACTTC. Amino acids: CASSEAPGGGFPETQYF.

This chain links TRBV15 with TRBJ1-5, with 7 positions matching TRBD1. The CDR3 loop spans 15 amino acids. Germline CDR1 is LNHNV and CDR2 is YYDKDF (reference sequence). The ends lost 1 base at V and 1 base at J; junction bases unmatched: 1. The CDR3 bases are TGTGCCACCAGCAGAGCGACAGGGAGCAATCAGCCCCAGCATTTT. It codes for CATSRATGSNQPQHF.

This chain joins TRBV5-1 and TRBJ2-1; 9 bases are shared with TRBD2. The trim removed 2 bases at V and 6 bases at J, leaving 6 bases unmatched. Germline V gives CDR1 SGHRS, CDR2 YFSETQ. The CDR3 runs 15 residues. Here the CDR3 reads CASSFGLAWGNEQFF. The CDR3 coding sequence is TGCGCCAGCAGCTTTGGACTAGCGTGGGGCAATGAGCAGTTCTTC.

This clone has just one count. This chain links TRBV5-6 with TRBJ1-1; D remains ambiguous. The length of the CDR3 is 12 residues. CDR1 and CDR2 from the germline V gene are SGHDT and YYEEEE. The germline V and J ends were trimmed by 0 bases and 6 bases, with 6 bases remaining between them. CDR3 in amino acids: CASSLGGPEAFF. DNA for the CDR3: TGTGCCAGCAGCTTGGGAGGGCCTGAAGCTTTCTTT.

The chain carries TRBV28 and TRBJ2-1; D unclear. Looked up from germline, CDR1 is MDHEN and CDR2 is SYDVKM. V was clipped by 5 bases and J by 4 bases, with 18 bases between them. The CDR3 spans 16 residues. The CDR3 nucleotides read TGTGCCAGCAGTACCTGGGCGGAGCCTACTTACAATGAGCAGTTCTTC. Translation gives CASSTWAEPTYNEQFF.

The genes are TRBV6-5 and TRBJ2-3; D is unresolved. The germline V gene encodes CDR1 MNHEY and CDR2 SVGAGI. This CDR3 has 15 residues. Trimming took 6 bases from V and 4 from J, leaving 17 bases between them. The CDR3 reads CASSNQRAGADTQYF. The CDR3, as DNA: TGTGCCAGCAGCAACCAACGGGCAGGCGCAGATACGCAGTATTTT.